A selection of T cell receptor beta chains follows, all from one sample in a study of blood T cells in healthy people across ages. From the 5' RACE reads, TCRdb called clonotypes with MiXCR, one entry per CDR3 protein. This sample has around 620,000 distinct CDR3 sequences, with 25% to 30% found just once. Material: blood. These receptors all come from a woman between 65 and 79 years old in good health. Both conserved end residues are part of each CDR3. Each record gives: clone size, V gene, D gene, J gene, CDR3 protein, CDR3 DNA. A D gene is named only where the DNA matches it firmly. Clone size is not always given. Where it is, it says once, few, many or a class for expanded clones.

size: .
V: TRBV15
D: .
J: TRBJ2-1
CDR3: CATSRDLSNEQFF
DNA: TGTGCCACCAGCAGAGATCTGTCCAATGAGCAGTTCTTC

size: .
V: TRBV4-2
D: .
J: TRBJ2-5
CDR3: CASSQGGAIETQYF
DNA: TGTGCCAGCAGCCAGGGGGGGGCCATAGAGACCCAGTACTTC

size: .
V: TRBV7-9
D: .
J: TRBJ2-7
CDR3: CASSLGGQVYEQYF
DNA: TGTGCCAGCAGCTTAGGGGGACAAGTCTACGAGCAGTACTTC

size: few
V: TRBV5-1
D: TRBD1
J: TRBJ2-7
CDR3: CASSSRQGGYEQYF
DNA: TGCGCCAGCAGCTCGAGACAGGGTGGCTACGAGCAGTACTTC

size: few
V: TRBV27
D: .
J: TRBJ1-4
CDR3: CASSLSSAANEKLFF
DNA: TGTGCCAGCAGTTTATCTTCAGCGGCTAATGAAAAACTGTTTTTT

size: .
V: TRBV29-1
D: TRBD2
J: TRBJ2-1
CDR3: CSVGGTSSHEQFF
DNA: TGCAGCGTTGGCGGGACTAGTAGTCATGAGCAGTTCTTC

size: .
V: TRBV5-1
D: TRBD2
J: TRBJ2-7
CDR3: CASSLALLATSHEQYF
DNA: TGCGCCAGCAGCTTGGCGCTACTAGCGACGTCCCACGAGCAGTACTTC

size: .
V: TRBV2
D: TRBD2
J: TRBJ2-1
CDR3: CASVGGGIYNEQFF
DNA: TGTGCCAGCGTGGGCGGGGGAATCTACAATGAGCAGTTCTTC

size: .
V: TRBV7-3
D: .
J: TRBJ2-5
CDR3: CASSPGRQNQETQYF
DNA: TGTGCCAGCAGCCCCGGCCGACAAAACCAAGAGACCCAGTACTTC

size: .
V: TRBV5-1
D: .
J: TRBJ2-2
CDR3: CASMREPPNTGELFF
DNA: TGCGCCAGCATGCGAGAACCCCCAAACACCGGGGAGCTGTTTTTT

size: .
V: TRBV7-6
D: .
J: TRBJ2-1
CDR3: CASSLEGRQREQFF
DNA: TGTGCCAGCAGCTTAGAGGGCCGGCAGCGAGAGCAGTTCTTC

size: few
V: TRBV7-2
D: .
J: TRBJ2-7
CDR3: CASSSVVAPGYEQYF
DNA: TGTGCCAGCAGCTCAGTAGTCGCCCCGGGGTACGAGCAGTACTTC

size: .
V: TRBV27
D: .
J: TRBJ2-7
CDR3: CASSRADSSYEQYF
DNA: TGTGCCAGCAGTCGCGCGGACAGCTCCTACGAGCAGTACTTC

size: few
V: TRBV6-5
D: .
J: TRBJ2-3
CDR3: CASRPGGGASTQYF
DNA: TGTGCCAGCAGACCCGGAGGAGGGGCTAGTACGCAGTATTTT

size: .
V: TRBV9
D: TRBD1
J: TRBJ2-1
CDR3: CASSEQGATNEQFF
DNA: TGTGCCAGCAGCGAACAGGGGGCGACCAATGAGCAGTTCTTC

size: .
V: TRBV7-2
D: .
J: TRBJ2-5
CDR3: CASSLRRGGETQYF
DNA: TGTGCCAGCAGCTTACGCAGGGGCGGGGAGACCCAGTACTTC

size: few
V: TRBV4-2
D: .
J: TRBJ1-1
CDR3: CASSQLTVAINTEAFF
DNA: TGTGCCAGCAGCCAGTTAACGGTAGCCATTAACACTGAAGCTTTCTTT

size: .
V: TRBV7-2
D: .
J: TRBJ2-7
CDR3: CASSLFPGGLLGEQYF
DNA: TGTGCCAGCAGCCTCTTTCCCGGGGGCCTCCTAGGGGAGCAGTACTTC

size: .
V: TRBV20-1
D: TRBD2
J: TRBJ2-5
CDR3: CSARELRTSDQETQYF
DNA: TGCAGTGCTAGAGAACTCCGGACTAGCGACCAAGAGACCCAGTACTTC

size: .
V: TRBV4-1
D: .
J: TRBJ2-7
CDR3: CASSQVSFTGRTYEQYF
DNA: TGCGCCAGCAGCCAAGTCTCGTTTACGGGGAGAACCTACGAGCAGTACTTC

size: few
V: TRBV7-3
D: .
J: TRBJ2-3
CDR3: CASSDGVLRTDTQYF
DNA: TGTGCCAGCAGCGACGGGGTTTTGAGGACAGATACGCAGTATTTT

size: .
V: TRBV24-1
D: TRBD1
J: TRBJ2-1
CDR3: CATSDLAGGNEQFF
DNA: TGTGCCACCAGTGATTTGGCAGGGGGCAATGAGCAGTTCTTC

size: few
V: TRBV7-3
D: TRBD1
J: TRBJ1-4
CDR3: CASSFSPGTGKANEKLFF
DNA: TGTGCCAGCAGCTTCTCCCCCGGGACAGGGAAAGCTAATGAAAAACTGTTTTTT

size: .
V: TRBV9
D: TRBD1
J: TRBJ1-4
CDR3: CASSPRTGGTNEKLFF
DNA: TGTGCCAGCAGCCCCCGGACAGGGGGGACTAATGAAAAACTGTTTTTT

size: few
V: TRBV4-2
D: TRBD1
J: TRBJ1-1
CDR3: CASSPQDRGSVNTEAFF
DNA: TGTGCCAGCAGCCCACAAGACAGGGGCTCGGTGAACACTGAAGCTTTCTTT

size: .
V: TRBV6-2/TRBV6-3
D: .
J: TRBJ1-1
CDR3: CASSPGSWGTEAFF
DNA: TGTGCCAGCAGCCCCGGCTCATGGGGCACTGAAGCTTTCTTT

size: few
V: TRBV6-6
D: .
J: TRBJ1-3
CDR3: CASGGRHDSGNTIYF
DNA: TGTGCCAGCGGGGGACGGCACGACTCTGGAAACACCATATATTTT

size: few
V: TRBV29-1
D: .
J: TRBJ2-3
CDR3: CSVGVGDTQYF
DNA: TGCAGCGTTGGAGTGGGGGATACGCAGTATTTT

size: .
V: TRBV4-3
D: .
J: TRBJ2-7
CDR3: CASSQEFEGTYEQYF
DNA: TGCGCCAGCAGCCAAGAGTTCGAGGGAACCTACGAGCAGTACTTC

size: few
V: TRBV11-3
D: .
J: TRBJ2-1
CDR3: CASSLKRNFEQFF
DNA: TGTGCCAGCAGCTTAAAGCGTAATTTTGAGCAGTTCTTC

size: .
V: TRBV29-1
D: .
J: TRBJ2-7
CDR3: CSVGGDIYEQYF
DNA: TGCAGCGTTGGTGGAGACATCTACGAGCAGTACTTC

size: .
V: TRBV24-1
D: .
J: TRBJ2-1
CDR3: CATSDRHNEQFF
DNA: TGTGCCACCAGTGATCGGCACAATGAGCAGTTCTTC

size: .
V: TRBV24-1
D: .
J: TRBJ1-1
CDR3: CATSDHSQGGNTEAFF
DNA: TGTGCCACCAGTGACCATTCACAGGGTGGGAACACTGAAGCTTTCTTT

size: few
V: TRBV29-1
D: TRBD2
J: TRBJ2-1
CDR3: CSVVVLAGGSDNEQFF
DNA: TGCAGCGTTGTGGTGTTAGCGGGGGGGTCCGACAATGAGCAGTTCTTC

size: .
V: TRBV20-1
D: TRBD2
J: TRBJ2-1
CDR3: CSGTSGGNNEQFF
DNA: TGCAGTGGTACTTCCGGGGGGAACAATGAGCAGTTCTTC

size: few
V: TRBV18
D: .
J: TRBJ2-5
CDR3: CASSPPVRETQYF
DNA: TGTGCCAGCTCACCACCGGTTAGAGAGACCCAGTACTTC

size: .
V: TRBV10-3
D: TRBD2
J: TRBJ2-3
CDR3: CAIGGGDSGPGTQYF
DNA: TGTGCCATCGGGGGGGGAGATTCAGGCCCAGGTACGCAGTATTTT

size: few
V: TRBV4-2
D: .
J: TRBJ2-2
CDR3: CASSPSGANTGELFF
DNA: TGTGCCAGCAGCCCATCCGGGGCCAACACCGGGGAGCTGTTTTTT

size: .
V: TRBV9
D: .
J: TRBJ2-5
CDR3: CASSPGIVQETQYF
DNA: TGTGCCAGCAGCCCGGGGATAGTACAAGAGACCCAGTACTTC

size: .
V: TRBV7-2
D: .
J: TRBJ1-2
CDR3: CASSPAGSSSYGYTF
DNA: TGTGCCAGCAGCCCCGCCGGATCTTCATCCTATGGCTACACCTTC

size: few
V: TRBV10-3
D: .
J: TRBJ2-5
CDR3: CAISPDEETQYF
DNA: TGTGCCATCAGTCCCGACGAAGAGACCCAGTACTTC